The 12 T cell receptor beta chains in this list originate from one sample, sequenced in a study of glioma-infiltrating T cells after dendritic cell vaccination. The time point was: after dendritic cell vaccination, including at tumor progression/relapse. Sequencing used immunoSEQ multiplex PCR; TCRdb keeps in-frame clones, though not all of them. The sample includes fewer than 25,000 clones, around nine tenths of them seen just once. This specimen was blood, taken after dendritic cell vaccination. These receptors all stem from a human donor with glioblastoma.

The genes are TRBV6-1 and TRBJ2-1, with 7 bases aligning to TRBD1. Trimming took 1 base from V and 13 from J; bases not matched to a gene: 4. CDR3 length equals 12 residues. The germline V gene has CDR1 MNHNS and CDR2 SASEGT. The CDR3: CASSEDRDSQFF. The CDR3 region has the DNA TGTGCCAGCAGTGAAGATAGGGACAGTCAGTTCTTC.

In its sample, this clone was seen once. In the same sample, other DNA sequences code for this CDR3. The CDR3 DNA follows: TGCAGCGTTGTAACGGGGGACGAGACCCAGTACTTC. Its translation is CSVVTGDETQYF. The V and J genes are TRBV29-1 and TRBJ2-5; D perhaps matches TRBD2 (6 bases). The CDR3 is made up of 12 amino acids. Germline-derived CDR1 and CDR2 are SQVTM and ANQGSEA. The ends were cut back, 4 bases at V and 5 bases at J, with 11 bases in the middle.

The chain is built from TRBV6-5 and TRBJ1-1, with D possibly TRBD1 on 6 matching bases. Germline CDR1 reads MNHEY; CDR2 reads SVGAGI. This CDR3 has 14 amino acids. The V gene lost 2 bases and the J gene lost 3 bases, with 10 bases spanning the gap. CDR3 loop: CASSYQGRDTEAFF. In nucleotides, the CDR3 is TGTGCCAGCAGTTACCAGGGGAGGGACACTGAAGCTTTCTTT.

V is TRBV14 and J is TRBJ2-7, with 14 bases lining up with TRBD2. V shed 4 bases and J 5 bases; nucleotides not matched to a gene: 4. This CDR3 is 15 amino acids long. Germline V CDR1 and CDR2: SGHDN, FVKESK. CDR3 amino acids: CASSRLAGGLDEQYF. The CDR3 region has the DNA TGTGCCAGCAGCCGACTAGCGGGGGGGCTCGACGAGCAGTACTTC.

J is TRBJ1-4 and V is TRBV5-1; D unclear. The CDR3 covers 14 residues. V was trimmed by 4 bases and J by 0 bases, leaving 7 bases between them. Germline CDR1 is SGHRS and CDR2 is YFSETQ. The CDR3 DNA follows: TGCGCCAGCAGCCCAACTCCAACTAATGAAAAACTGTTTTTT. Translating it yields CASSPTPTNEKLFF. The variable domain in full, completed from reference TRBV5-1 and TRBJ1-4, reads KAGVTQTPRYLIKTRGQQVTLSCSPISGHRSVSWYQQTPGQGLQFLFEYFSETQRNKGNFPGRFSGRQFSNSRSEMNVSTLELGDSALYLCASSPTPTNEKLFFGSGTQLSVL.

This chain uses TRBV5-6 with TRBJ2-7; the D gene is possibly TRBD1 (5 bases). The CDR3 runs to 14 residues. Trimming took off 0 bases at V and 4 bases at J, with 11 bases between the two ends. CDR1 is SGHDT, CDR2 YYEEEE, per germline. CDR3 protein: CASSLDRGFYEQYF. CDR3 in DNA: TGTGCCAGCAGCTTGGATAGGGGATTTTACGAGCAGTACTTC.

This clone appeared once. The genes are TRBV25-1 and TRBJ1-2, with D possibly matching TRBD1 (6 bases). The V gene's germline CDR1 is MGHDK and CDR2 SYGVNS. The CDR3 totals 17 residues. V lost 3 bases and J 1 base, leaving 18 bases between the germline ends. The CDR3 nucleotides read TGTGCCAGCAGTGATCAGGCAGGGGTATGGGGTAACTATGGCTACACCTTC. It specifies CASSDQAGVWGNYGYTF.

J is TRBJ2-3 and V is TRBV7-2, with 11 bases fitting TRBD1. The germline gives CDR1 SGHTA, CDR2 FQGNSA. V shed 2 bases and J 0 bases; nucleotides not matched to a gene: 10. CDR3 length equals 19 residues. CDR3 coding DNA: TGTGCCAGCAGCTTAATTGGCGGACAGGGGGCGAGGAGCACAGATACGCAGTATTTT. Translated, it gives CASSLIGGQGARSTDTQYF. Drawing the rest from reference TRBV7-2 and TRBJ2-3, the complete variable domain is GAGVSQSPSNKVTEKGKDVELRCDPISGHTALYWYRQSLGQGLEFLIYFQGNSAPDKSGLPSDRFSAERTGGSVSTLTIQRTQQEDSAVYLCASSLIGGQGARSTDTQYFGPGTRLTVL.

This chain links TRBV30 with TRBJ1-1; D may be TRBD1 (6 bases). This CDR3 region has 15 residues. The germline CDR1 and CDR2 sequences are GTSNPN and SVGIG (reference sequence). V lost 4 bases and J lost 1, with 16 bases in between. For the CDR3, the DNA is TGTGCCTGGACCCACAGGGTTTACGGGAACACTGAAGCTTTCTTT. Its protein is CAWTHRVYGNTEAFF.

The chain couples TRBV7-2 to TRBJ2-1; TRBD2 matches at 15 bases. The CDR3 runs 15 residues. With 8 bases clipped from V and 9 bases from J, the junction kept 8 bases outside the gene matches. Germline lookup yields CDR1 SGHTA and CDR2 FQGNSA. The DNA of the CDR3 is TGTGCCAGCCTCTCAGGGACTAGCGGGGGGTTTGAGCAGTTCTTC. Translation: CASLSGTSGGFEQFF.

This chain links TRBV7-9 with TRBJ2-3, with 8 nucleotides matching TRBD1. The CDR3 is 15 amino acids. Germline V gene sequence: CDR1 SEHNR, CDR2 FQNEAQ (reference sequence). Losses at the gene ends were 4 bases for V and 2 bases for J; bases not matched to a gene: 5. The CDR3 DNA reads TGTGCCAGCAGCTCCGACAGGGGAAACACAGATACGCAGTATTTT. Translation gives CASSSDRGNTDTQYF.

A single count supports this clone. The chain recombines TRBV5-1 with TRBJ2-5; 9 nucleotides agree with TRBD2. Germline V gives CDR1 SGHRS, CDR2 YFSETQ. The J segment lost 5 bases and the V segment lost 4 bases, leaving 9 bases of the junction unmatched. The CDR3 is 15 amino acids. The CDR3, as DNA: TGCGCCAGCAGCGCGCGGGGGGGCTTATGGGAGACCCAGTACTTC. Amino acid sequence: CASSARGGLWETQYF. Using reference TRBV5-1 and TRBJ2-5 for the parts outside the CDR3, the full variable domain is KAGVTQTPRYLIKTRGQQVTLSCSPISGHRSVSWYQQTPGQGLQFLFEYFSETQRNKGNFPGRFSGRQFSNSRSEMNVSTLELGDSALYLCASSARGGLWETQYFGPGTRLLVL.